A selection of T cell receptor beta chains follows, all from one sample in a study of blood T cell repertoires in COVID-19. Assay used: immunoSEQ multiplex PCR; TCRdb lists only in-frame clones, some missing. The repertoire holds under 400,000 clones, with around 87% as singletons. What was sequenced was peripheral blood. The receptors shown here come from a woman aged 30 to 39 with COVID-19, enrolled during active disease. Both conserved end residues are trimmed from each CDR3. D genes are given only for firm matches.

d_call,v_call,j_call,cdr3_aa
NA,TRBV30,TRBJ2-5,AWSAGTHTKETQY
NA,TRBV9,TRBJ2-1,ASSVDSGVGYNEQF
NA,TRBV25-1,TRBJ1-3,ASSGQGVAGNTIY
TRBD1,TRBV9,TRBJ2-7,ASSVIDRADYEQY
NA,TRBV19,TRBJ1-4,ASSIRGTLESEKLF
NA,TRBV6-5,TRBJ2-3,ASSMGGDTQY
NA,TRBV2,TRBJ2-2,ASSLGANTGELF
TRBD2,TRBV19,TRBJ2-1,ASSIVAGDSYNEQF
NA,TRBV27,TRBJ2-7,ASSLISAGSSYEQY
NA,TRBV9,TRBJ2-7,ASSVGAGNYEQY
NA,TRBV21-1,TRBJ1-4,ASSKRSGQATNEKLF
NA,TRBV28,TRBJ2-6,ATTAGSSSGANVLT
NA,TRBV6-4,TRBJ2-1,ASSPGVAEYNEQF
NA,TRBV5-6,TRBJ1-6,ASSLGGTPLLNSPLH
NA,TRBV29-1,TRBJ2-7,SGGHRYEQY
TRBD1,TRBV6-5,TRBJ1-4,ASSYSTGAANEKLF
TRBD1,TRBV6-2/TRBV6-3,TRBJ1-5,ASSYRTGGNQPQH
NA,TRBV7-9,TRBJ2-1,ASAEGSNNEQF
TRBD2,TRBV15,TRBJ2-7,ATSRPGTSGSYEQY
TRBD1,TRBV19,TRBJ1-1,ASALGDRHTTEAF
NA,TRBV3-1/TRBV3-2,TRBJ2-7,ASSRGGVNSYEQY
TRBD1,TRBV4-3,TRBJ1-1,ASSRNTGGPEAF
NA,TRBV6-5,TRBJ1-1,ASTDIRGTEAF
NA,TRBV11-1,TRBJ2-7,ASSSQAITYEQY
NA,TRBV7-9,TRBJ2-3,ASSPGSSADTQY
NA,TRBV2,TRBJ2-7,ASSEEARLRQY
TRBD1,TRBV5-6,TRBJ1-6,ASSGPGDSMDSPLH
TRBD2,TRBV27,TRBJ2-7,ASRLAGGSYEQY
NA,TRBV7-7,TRBJ2-1,ASSPQGLGEQF
TRBD2,TRBV15,TRBJ2-7,ATSMGLAGESHEQY
NA,TRBV21-1,TRBJ1-4,ASSKGGLCVEKLF
TRBD1,TRBV7-3,TRBJ2-2,ASSSRTGMTGELF
TRBD2,TRBV29-1,TRBJ2-2,SVEASGRNTGELF
TRBD2,TRBV10-3,TRBJ2-7,AIGLAGAYEQY
NA,TRBV10-1,TRBJ1-6,ARGGPGRHKTSSYNSPLH
NA,TRBV10-2,TRBJ2-7,ASSESMQYEQY
TRBD1,TRBV10-3,TRBJ2-3,AISEAGQGETDTQY
NA,TRBV28,TRBJ2-2,ASSLPQETLLGELF
TRBD1,TRBV4-3,TRBJ2-7,ASSRDSDDYEQY
NA,TRBV19,TRBJ2-1,ASSTQGGRGSNEQF
TRBD2,TRBV4-2,TRBJ2-1,ASSQAAGRASEQF
NA,TRBV12-3/TRBV12-4,TRBJ2-7,ASSPGVYEQY
TRBD1,TRBV4-1,TRBJ1-2,ASSKDRGRDYGYT
NA,TRBV4-1,TRBJ2-1,ASSQLTGSYNEQF
TRBD1,TRBV28,TRBJ1-4,ATRTGWEKLF
NA,TRBV6-5,TRBJ2-3,ASSYSGSTDTQY
TRBD1,TRBV7-8,TRBJ1-2,ASSQGQEYGYT
TRBD2,TRBV7-8,TRBJ2-1,ASSFPSGRARSEQF
TRBD1,TRBV28,TRBJ2-7,ASMTGVGEQY
TRBD1,TRBV2,TRBJ1-4,ASSEEGQGNEKLF
NA,TRBV9,TRBJ2-6,ASSPGISGANVLT
TRBD2,TRBV11-2,TRBJ2-1,ASSSPGTSYNEQF
TRBD2,TRBV28,TRBJ2-7,ASSSGLGGYEQY
TRBD2,TRBV6-2/TRBV6-3,TRBJ2-7,ASSERDNTSDEQY
TRBD1,TRBV2,TRBJ2-7,ASSSLDRAPYEQY
NA,TRBV12-1,TRBJ2-3,ASSFAGLAGTGAQY
TRBD1,TRBV28,TRBJ2-7,ASRAGTAYEQY